This passage covers 18 T cell receptor beta chains from one sample sequenced in a study of T-cell reconstitution after alpha-beta-depleted transplantation in children (dated by TCRdb to between 2015 and 2016). The library was obtained by PCR. The listed sequencing device is Illumina HiSeq 2500. Molecular barcoding was employed in the preparation of TCR libraries, with unique molecular identifiers being used to normalize TCRbeta repertoire quantification. Using fastp at Q25 and MiXCR, TCRdb reprocessed the public reads and kept productive beta chains. Every distinct CDR3 protein forms one entry, paired with its most common genes and DNA. Here the sample has fewer than 550,000 distinct CDR3 sequences; over 9.5% occur a single time. Around 13% of the sample goes to the ten largest clones. The treatment or condition tag for this specimen amounts to: allogeneic hematopoietic cell transplantation with graft depleted of TCRalphabeta T cells and CD19 B cells.

The source was PBMCs, mostly from graft donor cells, collected 180 days after TCRalphabeta/CD19-depleted stem cell transplant. The receptors were gathered from a female patient younger than 10 who had a stem cell transplant for aplastic anemia, so the T cells may come from the graft donor.

This clonotype was found a few times. The chain combines TRBV19 with TRBJ2-3; 8 bases align to TRBD2. Germline V gene lookup returns CDR1 LNHDA and CDR2 SQIVND (reference sequence). The CDR3 totals 15 residues. With V trimmed by 7 bases and J by 0 bases, 6 bases remained unmatched. The CDR3 reads CASNPTSASTDTQYF. In nucleotides, the CDR3 is TGTGCCAGTAACCCGACTAGCGCTAGCACAGATACGCAGTATTTT.

The chain links TRBV3-1 to TRBJ2-6; D is unresolved. The V gene's germline CDR1 is LGHDT and CDR2 YNNKEL (reference sequence). V lost 0 bases to trimming and J lost 0 bases, with 6 bases between them. This CDR3 is built from 16 residues. CDR3 in amino acids: CASSQEGISGANVLTF. In DNA, the CDR3 is TGTGCCAGCAGCCAAGAGGGGATCTCTGGGGCCAACGTCCTGACTTTC.

The chain joins TRBV5-1 to TRBJ2-2; TRBD1 or TRBD2 may be the D gene (6 bases each). Germline values: CDR1 SGHRS, CDR2 YFSETQ. The length of the CDR3 is 14 residues. V lost 4 bases and J lost 6, with 13 bases in between. The CDR3 loop reads CASSAPEGAGELFF. The CDR3, as DNA: TGCGCCAGCAGCGCCCCGGAGGGGGCCGGGGAGCTGTTTTTT.

The chain has TRBV12-3 or TRBV12-4 and TRBJ2-3, with 9 bases lining up with TRBD1. This CDR3 contains 14 residues. Trimming removed 9 bases from V and 0 bases from J; junction bases left unmatched: 4. The CDR3 coding sequence is TGTGCCAGTACCGGGACAGGGAGCACAGATACGCAGTATTTT. This encodes CASTGTGSTDTQYF.

The chain couples TRBV9 to TRBJ2-1; D is perhaps TRBD1 (6 bases). Trimming shortened V by 7 bases and J by 7 bases, and 12 bases separated the two germline ends. The CDR3 totals 12 residues. Germline CDR1 is SGDLS and CDR2 is YYNGEE. In DNA form, the CDR3 reads TGTGCCAGCGCACCAGGGGTAAATGAGCAGTTCTTC. Translating it yields CASAPGVNEQFF.

This clonotype was picked up many times. In nucleotides, the CDR3 is TGCAGTGCCCCCAGACTGGGCTCCTACGAGCAGTACTTC. Amino acid sequence: CSAPRLGSYEQYF. V usage is TRBV20-1 and J usage is TRBJ2-7; no definite D call. Germline loops: CDR1 DFQATT, CDR2 SNEGSKA (reference sequence). The CDR3 consists of 13 residues. V lost 6 bases, J lost 0 bases, and 12 bases lay in between.

This clonotype has only a few counts. The genes are TRBV7-3 and TRBJ2-2; 7 positions agree with TRBD2. Germline loops: CDR1 SGHTA, CDR2 FQGTGA. The V gene end was trimmed by 5 bases and the J gene end by 2 bases; junction bases not matched to a gene: 8. The CDR3 is made up of 16 amino acids. This CDR3 is CASSKSSGANTGELFF. The CDR3 DNA reads as TGTGCCAGCAGCAAATCTAGCGGAGCAAACACCGGGGAGCTGTTTTTT.

The chain is built from TRBV29-1 and TRBJ2-3, with 12 bases that match TRBD2. The CDR3 is 15 amino acids. The J segment lost 4 bases and the V segment lost 7 bases, leaving 9 bases of the junction unmatched. Per the germline V gene, CDR1 is SQVTM and CDR2 is ANQGSEA. The CDR3 DNA follows: TGCAGCGCTAATCCGACTAGCGGGAGTTCAGATACGCAGTATTTT. It translates to CSANPTSGSSDTQYF.

In its sample, this clonotype was seen a few times. The rearrangement uses TRBV20-1 and TRBJ1-2, with D unclear. The CDR3 runs to 14 residues. Trimming took 0 bases from V and 2 from J, leaving 10 bases between them. Germline CDR1 and CDR2: DFQATT and SNEGSKA (reference sequence). CDR3: CSARDWGFNYGYTF. CDR3 bases: TGCAGTGCTAGAGATTGGGGTTTCAACTATGGCTACACCTTC.

The chain carries TRBV2 and TRBJ2-5, with D maybe TRBD1 (5 bases). V was clipped by 6 bases and J by 0 bases, with 8 bases between them. CDR1 and CDR2 from the germline V gene are SNHLY and FYNNEI. The CDR3 covers 13 residues. DNA of the CDR3: TGTGCCAGCAGATCAGGGTACCAAGAGACCCAGTACTTC. The encoded protein is CASRSGYQETQYF.

The V gene is TRBV7-9, the J gene TRBJ2-7; weak D call: TRBD1 (6 bases). V shed 4 bases and J shed 6 bases, with 13 bases lying between them. The V gene's germline CDR1 is SEHNR and CDR2 FQNEAQ (reference sequence). This CDR3 has 13 residues. Here the CDR3 reads CASSSPGTPEQYV. In nucleotides, the CDR3 is TGTGCCAGCAGCTCACCTGGGACACCCGAGCAGTACGTC.

This clonotype has a handful of counts. The chain carries TRBV25-1 and TRBJ2-4; the D gene could be TRBD1 or TRBD2 (5 bases each). Germline V gene data show CDR1 as MGHDK and CDR2 as SYGVNS. CDR3 length equals 16 residues. V was trimmed by 2 bases and J by 0 bases, leaving 11 bases between them. The CDR3 DNA reads as TGTGCCAGCAGTGAACGGGACCCATTAGCCAAAAACATTCAGTACTTC. It translates to CASSERDPLAKNIQYF.

This clonotype was seen at least ten times. V is TRBV7-9 and J is TRBJ2-3; D unclear. Trimming took off 5 bases at V and 0 bases at J, with 9 bases between the two ends. From germline, CDR1 is SEHNR and CDR2 FQNEAQ (reference sequence). CDR3 length: 14 amino acids. CDR3 protein: CASSPKGSTDTQYF. The CDR3 region has the DNA TGTGCCAGCAGCCCAAAAGGAAGCACAGATACGCAGTATTTT.

This clonotype was counted ten times or more. The gene calls are TRBV3-1 and TRBJ1-5; the D gene is possibly TRBD1 (5 bases). The ends were cut back, 1 base at V and 3 bases at J, with 19 bases in the middle. The CDR3 contains 18 residues. Germline V CDR1 and CDR2: LGHDT, YNNKEL (reference sequence). CDR3 protein: CASSQGCCRDSLNQPQHF. In DNA, the CDR3 is TGTGCCAGCAGCCAAGGGTGCTGTAGAGACAGCCTCAATCAGCCCCAGCATTTT.

This clonotype was seen a few times. The chain recombines TRBV20-1 with TRBJ2-5, with a possible D match to TRBD1 (5 bases). The CDR3 spans 15 residues. The germline V gene encodes CDR1 DFQATT and CDR2 SNEGSKA (reference sequence). V was clipped by 0 bases and J by 0 bases, with 11 bases between them. The CDR3 sequence is CSARDGRAYQETQYF. As DNA, the CDR3 is TGCAGTGCTAGAGATGGCAGGGCCTACCAAGAGACCCAGTACTTC.

Ten or more counts support this clonotype. J is TRBJ2-1 and V is TRBV11-2; 7 bases fit TRBD2. This CDR3 is built from 14 residues. Per germline, CDR1 SGHAT and CDR2 FQNNGV. The J segment lost 8 bases and the V segment lost 4 bases, leaving 8 bases of the junction unmatched. CDR3 nucleotide sequence: TGTGCCAGCAGCTCCCGGACTAGTTGGTATGAGCAGTTCTTC. Its translation: CASSSRTSWYEQFF. Full variable domain (remainder filled in from reference TRBV11-2 and TRBJ2-1): EAGVAQSPRYKIIEKRQSVAFWCNPISGHATLYWYQQILGQGPKLLIQFQNNGVVDDSQLPKDRFSAERLKGVDSTLKIQPAKLEDSAVYLCASSSRTSWYEQFFGPGTRLTVL.

This clonotype was seen more than once but under ten times. The chain joins TRBV6-2 or TRBV6-3 to TRBJ2-7; the match to TRBD2 covers 7 bases. The CDR3 spans 15 residues. Per germline, CDR1 MNHEY and CDR2 SVGEGT. The V segment lost 6 bases and the J segment 2 bases; nucleotides outside the gene matches: 10. CDR3 coding DNA: TGTGCCAGCAGCTCCCCGGGACTATCCCCCTACGAGCAGTACTTC. This sequence encodes CASSSPGLSPYEQYF.

The V call is TRBV4-3, the J call TRBJ2-5; D is possibly TRBD1 or TRBD2 (5 bases each). The CDR3 contains 17 residues. V lost 0 bases to trimming and J lost 5 bases, with 19 bases between them. Germline lookup yields CDR1 LGHNA and CDR2 YSLEER. The CDR3 loop is CASSQEQTLRWGETQYF. Written as DNA, the CDR3 is TGCGCCAGCAGCCAAGAACAAACCCTTCGTTGGGGGGAGACCCAGTACTTC.